The clone carrying this TCR beta chain was recorded a few times. The antigen is undetermined. These data come from a study of CD8+ T cells in alopecia areata. Study-wide background: Severity was scored as percentage of affected scalp area in treated patients.

Extracted from the samples, RNA was reverse transcribed into cDNA to serve as the sequencing template. Profiling relied on immunoSEQ multiplex PCR, and the TCRdb table lists in-frame clones only, not all of them. The profile covers approximately 200,000 clones, with 55% to 70% appearing a single time and over 3% taken by the ten largest. As to treatment: oral pan-JAK inhibitor, 5-10 mg twice daily. The J segment lost 2 bases and the V segment lost 5 bases, leaving 9 bases of the junction unmatched. This CDR3 is 17 amino acids long. Per the germline V gene, CDR1 is LNHNV and CDR2 is YYDKDF (reference sequence). General study findings and limits: For lesional scalp, especially alopecia totalis/universalis, clonality was higher than in normal scalp. Sequencing of scalp samples also includes resident alphabeta T cells from normal skin. Possibly as an HLA-related effect, TCR sharing across patients appeared less clear than in mice.

The receptor was isolated from a human donor with alopecia areata. This sample comprised CD4+ T cells sorted from blood, obtained at week 4, from a patient treated with tofacitinib. This sequence joins TRBV15 and TRBJ2-6; 7 nucleotides line up with TRBD1. The CDR3 nucleotides are TGTGCCACCAGCCAGACAGGGTCGGGTGCTGGGGCCAACGTCCTGACTTTC. Amino acid sequence: CATSQTGSGAGANVLTF.